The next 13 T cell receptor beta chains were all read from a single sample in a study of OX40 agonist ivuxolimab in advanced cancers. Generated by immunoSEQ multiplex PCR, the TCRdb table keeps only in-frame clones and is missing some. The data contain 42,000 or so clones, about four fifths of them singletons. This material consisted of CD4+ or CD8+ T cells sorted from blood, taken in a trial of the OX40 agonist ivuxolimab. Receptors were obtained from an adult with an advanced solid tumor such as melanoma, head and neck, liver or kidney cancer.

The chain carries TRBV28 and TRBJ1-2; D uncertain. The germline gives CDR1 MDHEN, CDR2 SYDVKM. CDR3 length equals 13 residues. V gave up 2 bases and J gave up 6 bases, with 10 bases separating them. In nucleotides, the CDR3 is TGTGCCAGCAGTTTAGTCTGGACCGATGGCTACACCTTC. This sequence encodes CASSLVWTDGYTF.

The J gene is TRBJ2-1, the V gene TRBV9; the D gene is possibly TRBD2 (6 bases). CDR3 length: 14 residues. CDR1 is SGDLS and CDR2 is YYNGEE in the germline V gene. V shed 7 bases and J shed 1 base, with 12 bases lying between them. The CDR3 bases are TGTGCCAGCGGGCGGGACGGTTCCTACAATGAGCAGTTCTTC. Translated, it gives CASGRDGSYNEQFF.

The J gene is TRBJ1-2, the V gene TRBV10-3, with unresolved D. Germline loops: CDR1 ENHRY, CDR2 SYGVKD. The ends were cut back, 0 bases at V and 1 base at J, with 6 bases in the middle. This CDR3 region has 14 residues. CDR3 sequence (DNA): TGTGCCATCAGTGAGTCCAAGTTTAACTATGGCTACACCTTC. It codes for CAISESKFNYGYTF.

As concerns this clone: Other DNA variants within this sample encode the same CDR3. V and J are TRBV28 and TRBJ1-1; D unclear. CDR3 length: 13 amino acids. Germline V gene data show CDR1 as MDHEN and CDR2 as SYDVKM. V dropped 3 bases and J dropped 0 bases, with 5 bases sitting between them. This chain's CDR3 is CASSFGMNTEAFF. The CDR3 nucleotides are TGTGCCAGCAGTTTCGGGATGAACACTGAAGCTTTCTTT.

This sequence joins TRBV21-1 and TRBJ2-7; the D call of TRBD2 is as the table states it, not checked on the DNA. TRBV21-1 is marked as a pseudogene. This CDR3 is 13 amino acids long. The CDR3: CASSARSSGEQYF. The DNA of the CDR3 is TGTGCCAGCAGCGCTCGGTCCTCGGGGGAGCAGTACTTC.

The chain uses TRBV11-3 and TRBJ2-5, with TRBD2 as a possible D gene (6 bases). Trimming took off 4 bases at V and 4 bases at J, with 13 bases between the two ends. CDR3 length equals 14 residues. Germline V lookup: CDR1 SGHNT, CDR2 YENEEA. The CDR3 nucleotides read TGTGCCAGCAGCTATCCCGGGGGACGAGAGACCCAGTACTTC. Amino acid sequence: CASSYPGGRETQYF.

CDR3 amino acids: CASSSRDRGLYEQYF. CDR3 nucleotide sequence: TGTGCCAGCAGCTCCAGGGACAGGGGGCTTTACGAGCAGTACTTC. The chain uses TRBV11-3 and TRBJ2-7; 12 nucleotides match TRBD1. Germline lookup yields CDR1 SGHNT and CDR2 YENEEA. The CDR3 consists of 15 residues. V shed 4 bases and J 4 bases; nucleotides not matched to a gene: 5.

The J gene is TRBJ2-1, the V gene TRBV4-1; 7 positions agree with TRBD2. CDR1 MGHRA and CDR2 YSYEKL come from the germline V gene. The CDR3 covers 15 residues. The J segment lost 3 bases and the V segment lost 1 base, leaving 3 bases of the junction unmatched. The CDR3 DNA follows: TGCGCCAGCAGCCAAGCGGGGGGAATCTACAATGAGCAGTTCTTC. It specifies CASSQAGGIYNEQFF.

Written as DNA, the CDR3 is TGTGCCAGCAGCTTAATGTACACCGGGGAGCTGTTTTTT. Residues: CASSLMYTGELFF. The V and J genes are TRBV11-3 and TRBJ2-2; D remains ambiguous. This CDR3 comprises 13 residues. V dropped 2 bases and J dropped 3 bases, with 4 bases sitting between them. The V gene's germline CDR1 is SGHNT and CDR2 YENEEA.

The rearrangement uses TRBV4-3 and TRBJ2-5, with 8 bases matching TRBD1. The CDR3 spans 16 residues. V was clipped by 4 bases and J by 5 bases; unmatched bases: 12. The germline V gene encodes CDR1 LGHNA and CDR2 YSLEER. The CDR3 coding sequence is TGCGCCAGCAGCCCCGGGACAGGTCCTTTGTCCGAGACCCAGTACTTC. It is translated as CASSPGTGPLSETQYF.

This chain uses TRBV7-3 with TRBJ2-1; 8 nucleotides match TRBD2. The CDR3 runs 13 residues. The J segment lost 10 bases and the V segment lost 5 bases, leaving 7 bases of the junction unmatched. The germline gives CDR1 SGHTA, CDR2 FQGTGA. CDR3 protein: CASSLGGAGEQFF. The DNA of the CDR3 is TGTGCCAGCAGCCTCGGGGGGGCCGGCGAGCAGTTCTTC.

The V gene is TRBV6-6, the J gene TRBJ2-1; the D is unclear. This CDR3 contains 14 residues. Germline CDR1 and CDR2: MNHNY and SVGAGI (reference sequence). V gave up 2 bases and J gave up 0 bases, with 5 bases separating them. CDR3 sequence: CASSYGFSYNEQFF. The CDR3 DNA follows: TGTGCCAGCAGTTACGGGTTCTCCTACAATGAGCAGTTCTTC.

For the CDR3, the DNA is TGTGCCAGCAGCCCGGAGGCCGCGAACTACGAGCAGTACTTC. Protein sequence: CASSPEAANYEQYF. The rearrangement links TRBV5-6 to TRBJ2-7, with D possibly matching TRBD2 (5 bases). CDR3 length: 14 amino acids. Trimming removed 4 bases at V and 3 bases at J, with 14 bases between. Germline V gene data show CDR1 as SGHDT and CDR2 as YYEEEE.